This T cell receptor (beta chain) appears in the sequencing data of a study of blood T cell repertoires in COVID-19. Study information: Samples taken during acute and convalescent COVID-19 were collected in the United States, Italy and Spain. Sources were T cells, B-cell-depleted T cells, or PBMCs; the material itself was cDNA or gDNA.

Per germline, CDR1 KGHSH and CDR2 LQKENI. The CDR3 covers 13 residues. Trimming cost V 4 bases and J 5 bases, with 11 bases left between them. Method: immunoSEQ multiplex PCR; TCRdb's copy keeps in-frame clones and lacks some. The sample includes some 20,000 clones, approximately 90% of them seen just once. The V and J genes are TRBV18 and TRBJ2-5; D remains unclear. The receptor was derived from a human donor with active COVID-19. The donor label of this sample is uncertain. The sample was peripheral blood. CDR3 nucleotides: TGTGCCAGCTCACTGCAACGTCAGGAGACCCAGTACTTC. Translating gives CASSLQRQETQYF.